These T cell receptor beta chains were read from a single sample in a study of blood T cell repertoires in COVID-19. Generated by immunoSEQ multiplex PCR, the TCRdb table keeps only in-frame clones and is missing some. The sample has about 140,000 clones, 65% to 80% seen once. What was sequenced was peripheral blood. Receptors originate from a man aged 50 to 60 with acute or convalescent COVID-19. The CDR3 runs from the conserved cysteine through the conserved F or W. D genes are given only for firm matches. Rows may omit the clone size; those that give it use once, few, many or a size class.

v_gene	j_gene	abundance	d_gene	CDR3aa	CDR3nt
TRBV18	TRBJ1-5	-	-	CASSLSGDSNQPQHF	TGTGCCAGCTCACTTAGTGGTGATAGCAATCAGCCCCAGCATTTT
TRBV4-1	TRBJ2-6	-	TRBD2	CASSQADGTSVFGANVLTF	TGCGCCAGCAGCCAAGCAGACGGGACTAGCGTTTTTGGGGCCAACGTCCTGACTTTC
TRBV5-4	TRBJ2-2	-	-	CASSLRNEPGELFF	TGTGCCAGCAGCCTGCGAAATGAGCCCGGGGAGCTGTTTTTT
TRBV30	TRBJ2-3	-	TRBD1	CACDRASTDTQYF	TGTGCCTGTGACAGGGCTAGCACAGATACGCAGTATTTT
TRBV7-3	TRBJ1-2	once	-	CASSLTPGGAGYGYTF	TGTGCCAGCAGCTTAACCCCCGGAGGGGCCGGCTATGGCTACACCTTC
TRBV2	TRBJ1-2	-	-	CASWTGVGYGYTF	TGTGCCAGCTGGACGGGGGTGGGCTATGGCTACACCTTC
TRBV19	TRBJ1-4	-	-	CASSFRQATNEKLFF	TGTGCCAGTAGTTTCCGACAAGCAACTAATGAAAAACTGTTTTTT
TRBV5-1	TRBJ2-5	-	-	CASSGGTGETQYF	TGCGCCAGCAGCGGGGGGACGGGGGAGACCCAGTACTTC
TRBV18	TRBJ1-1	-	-	CASSPPWQNTEAFF	TGTGCCAGCTCACCACCGTGGCAGAACACTGAAGCTTTCTTT
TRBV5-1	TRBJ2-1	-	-	CASSPIKQGSDEQFF	TGCGCCAGCAGCCCGATCAAACAAGGGAGCGATGAGCAGTTCTTC
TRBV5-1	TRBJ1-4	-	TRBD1	CASSLSQRQGSEKLFF	TGCGCCAGCAGCTTGTCCCAGAGACAGGGTAGTGAAAAACTGTTTTTT
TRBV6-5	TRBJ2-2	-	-	CASRLEVNTGELFF	TGTGCCAGCAGGCTAGAAGTGAACACCGGGGAGCTGTTTTTT
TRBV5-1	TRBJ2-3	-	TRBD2	CASSLVVAGAGASTDTQYF	TGCGCCAGCAGCTTGGTAGTAGCGGGGGCCGGTGCTAGCACAGATACGCAGTATTTT
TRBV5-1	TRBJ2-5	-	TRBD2	CASKRQRGPQETQYF	TGCGCCAGCAAAAGGCAGCGGGGGCCCCAAGAGACCCAGTACTTC
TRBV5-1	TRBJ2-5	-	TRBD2	CASSGMPGGNLQETQYF	TGCGCCAGCAGCGGAATGCCCGGGGGGAACCTCCAAGAGACCCAGTACTTC
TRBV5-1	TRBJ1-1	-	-	CASSLSFPGSVFDTEAFF	TGCGCCAGCAGCCTATCCTTCCCGGGTTCGGTTTTTGACACTGAAGCTTTCTTT
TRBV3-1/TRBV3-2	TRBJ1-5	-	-	CASSQTTGQPQHF	TGTGCCAGCAGCCAGACGACGGGTCAGCCCCAGCATTTT
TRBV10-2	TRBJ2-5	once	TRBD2	CASRGPSGPTGETQYF	TGCGCCAGCAGAGGTCCTAGCGGCCCCACGGGGGAGACCCAGTACTTC
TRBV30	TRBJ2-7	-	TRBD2	CAWSVPPYRRLAGEQYF	TGTGCCTGGAGTGTACCCCCCTATCGACGACTAGCGGGCGAGCAGTACTTC
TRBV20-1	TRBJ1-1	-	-	CSASLGGPTMNTEAFF	TGCAGTGCTAGTTTAGGGGGACCGACCATGAACACTGAAGCTTTCTTT
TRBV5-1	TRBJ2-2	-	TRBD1	CASRSGTGQNTGELFF	TGCGCCAGCAGATCCGGGACAGGGCAGAACACCGGGGAGCTGTTTTTT
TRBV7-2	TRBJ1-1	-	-	CASSLQGQGTEAFF	TGTGCCAGCAGCTTACAGGGGCAGGGCACTGAAGCTTTCTTT
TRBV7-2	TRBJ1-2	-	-	CASNPGGANYGYTF	TGTGCCAGCAATCCGGGGGGCGCTAACTATGGCTACACCTTC
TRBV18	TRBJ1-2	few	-	CASSPGGNRNYGYTF	TGTGCCAGCTCACCAGGGGGGAATAGAAACTATGGCTACACCTTC
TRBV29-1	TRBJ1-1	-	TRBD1	CNSWGRGYAF	TGCAACTCCTGGGGCAGGGGGTATGCTTTT
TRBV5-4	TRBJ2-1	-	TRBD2	CASSPGLAGGNNEQFF	TGTGCCAGCAGCCCGGGACTAGCGGGGGGCAACAATGAGCAGTTCTTC
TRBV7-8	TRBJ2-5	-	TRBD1	CASSPQGAETQYF	TGTGCCAGCAGTCCCCAGGGGGCAGAGACCCAGTACTTC
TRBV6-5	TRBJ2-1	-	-	CASSYRSSYNEQFF	TGTGCCAGCAGTTACCGTAGCTCCTACAATGAGCAGTTCTTC
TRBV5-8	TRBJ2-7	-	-	CASNLGAGDEQYF	TGTGCCAGCAACCTGGGGGCCGGGGACGAGCAGTACTTC
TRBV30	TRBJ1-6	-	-	CAWSVDQDSSYNSPLHF	TGTGCCTGGAGTGTAGACCAGGACAGCTCCTATAATTCACCCCTCCACTTT
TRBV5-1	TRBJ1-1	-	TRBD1	CASSSQPGTGMNTEAFF	TGCGCCAGCAGCTCCCAACCCGGGACAGGGATGAACACTGAAGCTTTCTTT
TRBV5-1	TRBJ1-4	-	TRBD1	CASSLDGQGTEKLFF	TGCGCCAGCAGCTTGGACGGACAGGGGACTGAAAAACTGTTTTTT
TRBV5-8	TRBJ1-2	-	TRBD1	CASSFSGGVYGYTF	TGTGCCAGCAGCTTTTCAGGGGGCGTCTATGGCTACACCTTC
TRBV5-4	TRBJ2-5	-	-	CASSFQGQETQYF	TGTGCCAGCAGCTTCCAGGGTCAAGAGACCCAGTACTTC
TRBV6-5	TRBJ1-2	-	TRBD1	CASSPWTGEANGYTF	TGTGCCAGCAGTCCTTGGACAGGGGAGGCAAATGGCTACACCTTC
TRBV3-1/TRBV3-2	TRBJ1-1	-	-	CASSRTSGEAFF	TGTGCCAGCAGCCGTACTTCAGGAGAAGCTTTCTTT
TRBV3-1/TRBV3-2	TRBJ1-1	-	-	CASRHSTVNTEAFF	TGTGCCAGCAGACATTCAACAGTGAACACTGAAGCTTTCTTT
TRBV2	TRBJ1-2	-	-	CASTTPRGNYGYTF	TGTGCCAGCACCACCCCGAGGGGGAACTATGGCTACACCTTC
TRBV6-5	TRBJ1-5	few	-	CASTAGGMDNQPQHF	TGTGCCAGCACAGCGGGGGGCATGGACAATCAGCCCCAGCATTTT
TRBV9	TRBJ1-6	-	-	CASSVGGVHNSPLHF	TGTGCCAGCAGCGTAGGGGGGGTCCATAATTCACCCCTCCACTTT
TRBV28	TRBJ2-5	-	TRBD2	CASSHVFGTSVQETQYF	TGTGCCAGCAGTCATGTCTTCGGGACTAGCGTCCAAGAGACCCAGTACTTC
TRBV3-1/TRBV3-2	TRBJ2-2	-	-	CASSQGNGGGELFF	TGTGCCAGCAGCCAGGGCAACGGGGGCGGGGAGCTGTTTTTT
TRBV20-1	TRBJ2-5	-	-	CSASLTGSETQYF	TGCAGTGCTAGTCTTACAGGGTCAGAGACCCAGTACTTC
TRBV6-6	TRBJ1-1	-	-	CASSLASPEAFF	TGTGCCAGCAGTTTAGCCTCACCTGAAGCTTTCTTT
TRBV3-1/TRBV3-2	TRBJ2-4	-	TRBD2	CASSQGLAGGVGIQYF	TGTGCCAGCAGCCAAGGGCTAGCGGGGGGCGTAGGTATTCAGTACTTC
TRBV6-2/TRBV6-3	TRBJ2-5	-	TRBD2	CASSTWTSGGQETQYF	TGTGCCAGCAGCACCTGGACTAGCGGGGGGCAAGAGACCCAGTACTTC
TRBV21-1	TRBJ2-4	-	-	CASFIGAKNIQYF	TGTGCCAGCTTCATCGGAGCCAAAAACATTCAGTACTTC
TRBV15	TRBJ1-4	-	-	CATSRERHLNEKLFF	TGTGCCACCAGCAGAGAGAGGCACCTAAATGAAAAACTGTTTTTT
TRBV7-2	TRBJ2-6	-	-	CASSSGLTGANVLTF	TGTGCCAGCAGTTCAGGGCTGACCGGGGCCAACGTCCTGACTTTC